This T cell receptor beta chain appears in the sequencing data of a study of shared clonotypes between healthy human individuals. At the level of the study: The cohort comprised a couple of women and a few men. Their ages spanned 18 to 49 years.

Study-wide results and limits: It was observed that about 5% of naive CD4 clonotypes were shared across a handful of donors. The study generally estimated greater richness for naive than memory subsets. Non-shared clonotypes showed lower generation probabilities than clonotypes common to all four donors.

In the case of this clone: Antigen unknown. Other DNA sequences in this specimen translate into the identical CDR3.

Repertoires were generated with immunoSEQ multiplex PCR, while TCRdb's copy carries only in-frame clones and drops some. The data show 330,000 or so clones, around two thirds seen once. Trimming took 0 bases from V and 5 from J, leaving 8 bases between them. This CDR3 contains 13 residues. In germline, CDR1 is SGDLS, CDR2 YYNGEE. The chain carries TRBV9 and TRBJ1-2, with D possibly being TRBD1 (5 bases). The TCR originated in a man in his thirties or forties in good health. The sample taken for sequencing was memory CD4+ T cells sorted from blood. Subset specified: CD45RA-negative fraction. The CDR3 here is CASSVARGYGYTF. CDR3 DNA sequence: TGTGCCAGCAGCGTAGCACGGGGGTATGGCTACACCTTC. The whole variable domain, filled in from reference TRBV9 and TRBJ1-2, reads DSGVTQTPKHLITATGQRVTLRCSPRSGDLSVYWYQQSLDQGLQFLIQYYNGEERAKGNILERFSAQQFPDLHSELNLSSLELGDSALYFCASSVARGYGYTFGSGTRLTVV.